Shown below are 14 T cell receptor beta chains from a single sample sequenced in a study of blood T cells in healthy people across ages. A J-beta primer mix and a sample-barcoded 5' primer were used in a second PCR of roughly 7 to 12 cycles. TCRdb recomputed calls from the 5' RACE reads with MiXCR, one row per CDR3 protein. The profile covers 600,000 to 1,000,000 distinct CDR3 sequences, with 58% appearing a single time and 20% to 25% taken by the ten largest. The sample was blood. These receptors all come from a man aged 25 to 40 in good health.

As to this clonotype: One end of the junction does not line up with germline, which may come from a read error. This chain links TRBV7-2 with TRBJ2-7, with D perhaps being TRBD1 or TRBD2 (5 bases each). The CDR3 runs to 13 residues. Germline CDR1 reads SGHTA; CDR2 reads FQGNSA. The CDR3 sequence is CAGSSPWGYEQYF. The CDR3 region has the DNA TGTGCCGGCAGCTCCCCCTGGGGGTACGAGCAGTACTTC.

This clonotype was detected a few times. The chain recombines TRBV20-1 with TRBJ1-5, with 12 bases lining up with TRBD1. J lost 0 bases, V lost 3 bases, and 15 bases had no gene match. Germline V lookup: CDR1 DFQATT, CDR2 SNEGSKA (reference sequence). The CDR3 runs to 20 residues. The CDR3 bases are TGCAGTGCTAGGGAACCCGCCCGGGACAGGGGGCGCCGTAGCAATCAGCCCCAGCATTTT. Encoded protein: CSAREPARDRGRRSNQPQHF.

The chain employs TRBV27 and TRBJ1-1; TRBD1 agrees at 8 bases. The germline V gene has CDR1 MNHEY and CDR2 SMNVEV (reference sequence). V lost 2 bases to trimming and J lost 5 bases; unmatched junction nucleotides: 7. The CDR3 is made up of 15 amino acids. The CDR3 sequence: CASSLKDRVGTEAFF. CDR3 in DNA: TGTGCCAGCAGTTTAAAGGACAGGGTGGGGACTGAAGCTTTCTTT.

This sequence joins TRBV7-2 and TRBJ2-2; D could derive from TRBD1 or TRBD2 (5 bases each). Germline lookup yields CDR1 SGHTA and CDR2 FQGNSA. This CDR3 has 15 residues. The V gene lost 3 bases and the J gene lost 2 bases, with 10 bases spanning the gap. CDR3 DNA sequence: TGTGCCAGCAGCTTTGGGACGAGTAACACCGGGGAGCTGTTTTTT. This translates into CASSFGTSNTGELFF.

The chain joins TRBV7-2 to TRBJ2-1, with 14 bases matching TRBD2. The germline V gene encodes CDR1 SGHTA and CDR2 FQGNSA. This CDR3 region has 14 residues. With V trimmed by 7 bases and J by 10 bases, 6 bases remained unmatched. CDR3 bases: TGTGCCAGCAAGGGACTAGCGGGAGTTGGAGAGCAGTTCTTC. This gives the protein CASKGLAGVGEQFF.

This clonotype came up many times. The chain uses TRBV28 and TRBJ2-5, with 7 bases identical to TRBD2. Germline V CDR1 and CDR2: MDHEN, SYDVKM. V lost 0 bases, J lost 5 bases, and 9 bases stayed unmatched. This CDR3 has 16 amino acids. CDR3 sequence reads: CASSLWGPAGEETQYF. The CDR3 nucleotides are TGTGCCAGCAGTTTATGGGGGCCGGCGGGAGAGGAGACCCAGTACTTC.

The CDR3 reads CASSISAQGVYEQYF. The CDR3 DNA reads as TGTGCCAGTAGTATATCGGCGCAGGGGGTCTACGAGCAGTACTTC. The rearrangement uses TRBV19 and TRBJ2-7; 7 bases agree with TRBD1. Germline CDR1 and CDR2: LNHDA and SQIVND (reference sequence). After removal of 2 bases from V and 3 bases from J, the junction contained 7 bases not matched to a gene. The CDR3 extends over 15 amino acids.

This chain links TRBV5-1 with TRBJ2-1; TRBD1 matches 7 bases. CDR1 is SGHRS and CDR2 is YFSETQ in the germline V gene. There are 14 residues in the CDR3. V shed 5 bases, J shed 12 bases, and the junction held 14 bases outside the gene matches. Here the CDR3 reads CASSTGTAPMRQFF. In nucleotides, the CDR3 is TGCGCCAGCAGTACAGGGACAGCCCCTATGAGGCAGTTCTTC.

V gene TRBV6-2 or TRBV6-3 combines with J gene TRBJ2-4; TRBD2 agrees at 10 bases. The last part of the DNA fits TRBJ2-7 better; the J call may be wrong. Germline assignment: CDR1 MNHEY and CDR2 SVGEGT. The CDR3 length is 14 residues. CDR3 protein: CASSEGLANYEQYF. The CDR3 DNA reads as TGTGCCAGCAGTGAGGGACTAGCGAACTACGAGCAGTACTTC.

This clonotype turned up a few times. The chain carries TRBV29-1 and TRBJ2-1, with D tentatively TRBD1 or TRBD2 (6 bases each). Germline loops: CDR1 SQVTM, CDR2 ANQGSEA. This CDR3 has 14 residues. The V and J ends lost 7 bases and 0 bases respectively, with 13 bases between them. The DNA of the CDR3 is TGCAGCGGAAGGGGGGAGAGCTCCTACAATGAGCAGTTCTTC. Its protein is CSGRGESSYNEQFF.

The chain recombines TRBV28 with TRBJ1-1, with TRBD1 identical over 10 bases. The V segment lost 3 bases and the J segment 3 bases; nucleotides outside the gene matches: 10. The CDR3 covers 17 residues. From germline, CDR1 is MDHEN and CDR2 SYDVKM. DNA of the CDR3: TGTGCCAGCAGTTTCAGACAGGGGGCATTTGGGTACACTGAAGCTTTCTTT. It is translated as CASSFRQGAFGYTEAFF.

This chain uses TRBV6-2 or TRBV6-3 with TRBJ2-1; D is unclear. In germline, CDR1 is MNHEY, CDR2 SVGEGT. V was cut by 7 bases and J by 10 bases, with 14 bases left in between. The CDR3 contains 12 residues. This chain's CDR3 is CASNAGGREQFF. In nucleotides, the CDR3 is TGTGCCAGCAATGCAGGCGGCCGGGAGCAGTTCTTC.

The chain joins TRBV20-1 to TRBJ2-1; no reliable D call. Germline lookup yields CDR1 DFQATT and CDR2 SNEGSKA (reference sequence). The V and J ends lost 3 bases and 8 bases respectively, with 8 bases between them. The CDR3 contains 11 residues. The CDR3 spells CSASDDDEQFF. CDR3 in DNA: TGCAGTGCTAGTGATGACGATGAGCAGTTCTTC.

In this sample, this clonotype turned up a few times. V is TRBV29-1 and J is TRBJ2-7, with 7 bases identical to TRBD1. Trimming took 7 bases from V and 0 from J; bases not matched to a gene: 6. The germline V gene has CDR1 SQVTM and CDR2 ANQGSEA. The CDR3 length is 13 residues. The CDR3 DNA is TGCAGCGGACGGGACAGCGCCTCCTACGAGCAGTACTTC. Amino acids: CSGRDSASYEQYF.